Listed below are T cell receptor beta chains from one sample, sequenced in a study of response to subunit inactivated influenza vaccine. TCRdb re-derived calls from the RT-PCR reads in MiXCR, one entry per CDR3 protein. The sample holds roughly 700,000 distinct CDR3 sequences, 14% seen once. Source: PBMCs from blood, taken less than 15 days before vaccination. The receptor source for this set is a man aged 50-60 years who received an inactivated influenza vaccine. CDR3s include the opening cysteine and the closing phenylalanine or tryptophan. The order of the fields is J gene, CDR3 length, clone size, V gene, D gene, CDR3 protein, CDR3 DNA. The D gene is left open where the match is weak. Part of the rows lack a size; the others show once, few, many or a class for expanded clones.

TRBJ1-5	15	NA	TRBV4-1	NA	CASRNRNYSNQPQHF	TGCGCCAGCAGGAACAGGAATTATAGCAATCAGCCCCAGCATTTT
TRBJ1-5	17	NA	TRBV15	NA	CATSGDRGRGSNQPQHF	TGTGCCACCAGCGGAGACCGGGGCCGAGGAAGCAATCAGCCCCAGCATTTT
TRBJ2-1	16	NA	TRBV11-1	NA	CASNNKKTSTINEQFF	TGTGCCAGCAACAACAAGAAGACTAGTACGATCAATGAGCAGTTCTTC
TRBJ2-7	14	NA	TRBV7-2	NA	CASSQPGKHYEQYF	TGTGCCAGCAGCCAGCCCGGTAAACACTACGAGCAGTACTTC
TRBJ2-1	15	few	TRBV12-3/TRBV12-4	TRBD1	CASSYGQGDYNEQFF	TGTGCCAGCTCATACGGACAGGGGGACTACAATGAGCAGTTCTTC
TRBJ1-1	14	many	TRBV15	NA	CATSRARTRTEAFF	TGTGCCACCAGCAGAGCCCGGACAAGGACTGAAGCTTTCTTT
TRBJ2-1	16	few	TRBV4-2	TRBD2	CASSPDLAGVYNEQFF	TGTGCCAGCAGCCCCGATCTAGCGGGGGTATACAATGAGCAGTTCTTC
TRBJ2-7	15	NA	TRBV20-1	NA	CSASPEAGLRDEQYF	TGCAGTGCTAGCCCCGAGGCGGGTCTGAGGGACGAGCAGTACTTC
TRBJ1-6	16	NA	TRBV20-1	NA	CSARDTGSSYNSPLHF	TGCAGTGCTAGGGATACAGGGAGCTCCTATAATTCACCCCTCCACTTT
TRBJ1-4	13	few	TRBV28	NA	CASSFRVNEKLFF	TGTGCCAGCAGTTTTCGAGTTAATGAAAAACTGTTTTTT
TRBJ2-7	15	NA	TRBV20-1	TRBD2	CSARNWASGRNEQYF	TGCAGTGCTAGAAATTGGGCTAGCGGGAGAAACGAGCAGTACTTC
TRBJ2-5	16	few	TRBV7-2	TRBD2	CASSSTGTSGQETQYF	TGTGCCAGCAGCTCAACAGGGACTAGCGGGCAAGAGACCCAGTACTTC
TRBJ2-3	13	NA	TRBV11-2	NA	CASSPEPGDTQYF	TGTGCCAGCAGCCCGGAACCTGGAGATACGCAGTATTTT
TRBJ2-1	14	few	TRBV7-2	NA	CASSPTGRGGEQFF	TGTGCCAGCAGCCCTACCGGACGAGGCGGTGAGCAGTTCTTC
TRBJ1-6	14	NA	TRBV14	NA	CASSQDRVYSPLHF	TGTGCCAGCAGCCAAGACAGGGTTTATTCACCCCTCCACTTT
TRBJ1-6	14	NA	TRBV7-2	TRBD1	CASSQPGQGPPLHF	TGTGCCAGCAGCCAGCCGGGACAGGGCCCTCCGCTCCACTTT
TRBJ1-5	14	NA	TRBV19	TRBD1	CASTGQVVNQPQHF	TGTGCCAGTACAGGACAGGTTGTCAATCAGCCCCAGCATTTT
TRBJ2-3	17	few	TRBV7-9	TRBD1	CASSLAWTGGTTDTQYF	TGTGCCAGCAGCTTAGCCTGGACAGGGGGCACCACAGATACGCAGTATTTT
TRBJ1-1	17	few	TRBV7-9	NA	CASRDPNGGVRDTEAFF	TGTGCCAGCAGGGACCCGAATGGGGGCGTGAGGGACACTGAAGCTTTCTTT
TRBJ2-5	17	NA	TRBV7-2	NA	CASSLAQPGTPGGAQYF	TGTGCCAGCAGCTTAGCGCAACCCGGGACGCCAGGTGGGGCCCAGTACTTC
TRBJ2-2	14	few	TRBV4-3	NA	CASSQITNTGELFF	TGCGCCAGCAGCCAAATTACGAACACCGGGGAGCTGTTTTTT
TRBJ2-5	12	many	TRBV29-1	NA	CSVEEGWETQYF	TGCAGCGTTGAAGAAGGGTGGGAGACCCAGTACTTC
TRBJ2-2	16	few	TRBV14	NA	CASSHTGFGYTGELFF	TGTGCCAGCAGCCATACCGGGTTCGGGTACACCGGGGAGCTGTTTTTT
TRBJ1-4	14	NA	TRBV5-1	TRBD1	CASSLPGGREKLFF	TGCGCCAGCAGCTTACCAGGGGGCCGTGAAAAACTGTTTTTT
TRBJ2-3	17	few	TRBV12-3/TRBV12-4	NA	CASSLAARVTRADTQYF	TGTGCCAGCAGTTTAGCGGCGAGGGTCACGAGGGCAGATACGCAGTATTTT
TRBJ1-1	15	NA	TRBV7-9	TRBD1	CASTQGGVGNTEAFF	TGTGCCAGCACCCAGGGGGGGGTCGGGAACACTGAAGCTTTCTTT
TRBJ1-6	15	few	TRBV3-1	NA	CASSQGGADNSPLHF	TGTGCCAGCAGCCAAGGAGGGGCGGATAATTCACCCCTCCACTTT